The rows below give T cell receptor beta chains drawn from one sample of a study of T-cell memory formation after mild COVID-19. Each CDR3 protein gets one entry after TCRdb re-called the 5' RACE reads with MiXCR. In the table there are some 320,000 distinct CDR3 sequences, around 15% of which are singletons. The sample was PBMCs or a T cell subset sorted from them (not recorded which). These receptors originate from a man between 18 and 29 years old who had mild COVID-19 (a few samples of this study predate the infection). Cell type and time point are not known. Each CDR3 is given with its conserved first and last residue. Where a row states a size, it is once, few, many or the class of an expanded clone; other rows omit it.

>15|TRBV5-4|TRBJ2-2|many
CASSFGFPNTGELFF
>14|TRBV7-2|TRBJ2-3|.
CASTRSLRGSTQYF
>16|TRBV5-1|TRBJ2-3|few
CASSGGQPAGPDTQYF
>15|TRBV6-1|TRBJ1-1|.
CSSSESGRGNTEAFF
>17|TRBV9|TRBJ2-2|few
CASSPQSGQGWTGELFF
>13|TRBV5-1|TRBJ2-5|.
CASNAGNQETQYF
>12|TRBV29-1|TRBJ1-2|.
CSVELGGDGYTF
>14|TRBV20-1|TRBJ2-7|few
CSARVGLPIGMQYF
>15|TRBV12-3/TRBV12-4|TRBJ2-1|.
CASSLAAGGRDEQFF
>16|TRBV2|TRBJ2-1|once
CASSHTRQGRDNEQFF
>17|TRBV7-9|TRBJ2-1|.
CASSFGTSGGSYNEQFF
>16|TRBV11-2|TRBJ1-4|many
CASSFPPGQGDEKLFF
>16|TRBV7-2|TRBJ2-1|few
CASSLVSSGGLNEQFF
>16|TRBV18|TRBJ2-1|.
CASSPRGTRIYNEQFF
>16|TRBV18|TRBJ1-1|few
CASSPGTPHLNGEAFF
>11|TRBV12-3/TRBV12-4|TRBJ1-1|once
CASRSTDEAFF
>17|TRBV21-1|TRBJ2-6|.
CASSKGEGACGANVLTF
>14|TRBV5-1|TRBJ2-7|.
CASRLPGQGYEQYF
>11|TRBV6-2/TRBV6-3|TRBJ2-3|few
CASAWVDTQYF
>16|TRBV7-8|TRBJ2-1|.
CASSSRDRGNYNEQFF
>14|TRBV7-2|TRBJ1-1|few
CASSMDPRPIEAFF
>15|TRBV5-1|TRBJ2-1|many
CASSSGGSSYNEQFF
>13|TRBV12-3/TRBV12-4|TRBJ1-2|.
CAILLTDSSGYTF
>13|TRBV6-1|TRBJ1-2|few
CASSPWDRYGYTF
>16|TRBV3-1|TRBJ2-2|few
CASRPLGQGTTGELFF
>14|TRBV9|TRBJ2-2|.
CASSVQLNGGELFF
>17|TRBV4-2|TRBJ1-5|.
CASSQSRGLTGNQPQHF
>16|TRBV5-4|TRBJ2-7|few
CASSLDPGQGPYEQYF
>11|TRBV12-3/TRBV12-4|TRBJ1-5|few
CASSQGRTQHF
>17|TRBV6-2/TRBV6-3|TRBJ1-6|.
CASSYLLLTGNNSPLHF
>18|TRBV7-7|TRBJ2-1|.
CASSPAGSGGPGRDEQFF
>16|TRBV7-9|TRBJ1-2|few
CASSFRGKIKSYGYTF
>16|TRBV4-1|TRBJ2-5|.
CASSQDVGAGQETQYF
>15|TRBV20-1|TRBJ1-5|.
CSADKDRVGNQPQHF
>14|TRBV4-1|TRBJ2-7|many
CASSQVPGQHEQYF
>14|TRBV10-3|TRBJ2-7|.
CAIRGTSGTYEQYF
>14|TRBV5-1|TRBJ1-1|few
CASSLDTPNTEAFF
>18|TRBV5-6|TRBJ1-1|few
CASSLVIWDREKDTEAFF
>13|TRBV3-1|TRBJ2-3|many
CASSLPGTGTQYF
>12|TRBV10-3|TRBJ2-7|many
CAISQDSYEQYF
>18|TRBV18|TRBJ1-2|.
CASSPWTGTGHDGGGYTF
>13|TRBV5-6|TRBJ1-1|.
CASSSETPGRAFF
>17|TRBV7-9|TRBJ2-7|few
CASSPGRQGARTYEQYF